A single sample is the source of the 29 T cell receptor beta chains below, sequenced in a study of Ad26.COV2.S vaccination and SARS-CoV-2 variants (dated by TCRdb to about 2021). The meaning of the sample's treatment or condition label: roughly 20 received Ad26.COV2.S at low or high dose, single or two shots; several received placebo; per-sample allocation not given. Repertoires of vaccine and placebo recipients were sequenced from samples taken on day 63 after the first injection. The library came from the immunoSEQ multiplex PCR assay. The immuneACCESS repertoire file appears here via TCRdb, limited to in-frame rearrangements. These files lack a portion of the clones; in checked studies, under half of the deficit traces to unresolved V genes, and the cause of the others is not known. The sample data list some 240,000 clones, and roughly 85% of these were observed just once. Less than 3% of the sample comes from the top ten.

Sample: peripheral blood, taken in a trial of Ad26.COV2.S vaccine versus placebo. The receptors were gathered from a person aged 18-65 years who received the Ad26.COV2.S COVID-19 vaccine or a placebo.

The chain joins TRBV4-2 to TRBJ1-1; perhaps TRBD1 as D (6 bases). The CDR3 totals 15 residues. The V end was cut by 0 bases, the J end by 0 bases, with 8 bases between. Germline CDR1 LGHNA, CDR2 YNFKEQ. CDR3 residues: CASSQEEGVNTEAFF. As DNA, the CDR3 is TGTGCCAGCAGCCAAGAGGAGGGGGTGAACACTGAAGCTTTCTTT.

Here the CDR3 reads CASSSSWGNTIYF. CDR3 nucleotides: TGCGCCAGCAGTTCATCGTGGGGAAACACCATATATTTT. The chain is built from TRBV4-3 and TRBJ1-3; no definite D call. The V and J ends lost 6 bases and 4 bases respectively, with 10 bases between them. The germline gives CDR1 LGHNA, CDR2 YSLEER. This CDR3 has 13 amino acids.

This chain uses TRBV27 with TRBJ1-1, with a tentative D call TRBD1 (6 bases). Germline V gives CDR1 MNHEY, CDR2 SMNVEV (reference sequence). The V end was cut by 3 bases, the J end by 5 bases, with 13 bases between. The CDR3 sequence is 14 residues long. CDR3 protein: CASSFARGWTEAFF. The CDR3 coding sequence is TGTGCCAGCAGTTTTGCCAGGGGTTGGACTGAAGCTTTCTTT.

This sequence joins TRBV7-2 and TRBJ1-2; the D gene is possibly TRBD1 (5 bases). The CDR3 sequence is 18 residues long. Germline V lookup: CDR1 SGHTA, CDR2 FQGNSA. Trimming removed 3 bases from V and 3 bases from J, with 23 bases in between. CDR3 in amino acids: CASSLLRYRVGADYGYTF. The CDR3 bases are TGTGCCAGCAGCTTGCTCCGCTACAGAGTCGGGGCTGACTATGGCTACACCTTC.

The CDR3 bases are TGTGCCGGCAAAAATCTGGGGACAGGGGATGGCTACACCTTC. It codes for CAGKNLGTGDGYTF. V is TRBV6-5 and J is TRBJ1-2; TRBD1 aligns across 10 bases. The germline V gene has CDR1 MNHEY and CDR2 SVGAGI. This CDR3 is 14 amino acids long. V was clipped by 11 bases and J by 6 bases; unmatched bases: 12.

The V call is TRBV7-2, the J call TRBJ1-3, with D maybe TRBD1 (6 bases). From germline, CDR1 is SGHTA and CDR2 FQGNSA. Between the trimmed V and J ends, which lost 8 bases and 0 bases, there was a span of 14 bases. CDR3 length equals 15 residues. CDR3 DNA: TGTGCCAGCCTCCCTGGGACACACTCTGGAAACACCATATATTTT. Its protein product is CASLPGTHSGNTIYF.

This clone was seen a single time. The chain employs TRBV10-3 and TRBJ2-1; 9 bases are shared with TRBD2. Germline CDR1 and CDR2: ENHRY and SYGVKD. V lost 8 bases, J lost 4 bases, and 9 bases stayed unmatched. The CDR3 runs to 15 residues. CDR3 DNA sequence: TGTGCCATCTACTGGGCGGGAGGGATATACAATGAGCAGTTCTTC. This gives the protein CAIYWAGGIYNEQFF.

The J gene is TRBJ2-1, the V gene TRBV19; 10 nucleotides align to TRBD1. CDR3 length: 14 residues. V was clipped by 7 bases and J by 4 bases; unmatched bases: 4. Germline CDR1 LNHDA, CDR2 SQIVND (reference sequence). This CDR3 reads CASKDRGRYNEQFF. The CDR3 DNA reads TGTGCCAGTAAAGACAGGGGGCGTTACAATGAGCAGTTCTTC.

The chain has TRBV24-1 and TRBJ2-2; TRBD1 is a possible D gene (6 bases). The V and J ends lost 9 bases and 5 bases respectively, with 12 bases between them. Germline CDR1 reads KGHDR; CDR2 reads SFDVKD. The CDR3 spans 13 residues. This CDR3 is CATGMGATGELFF. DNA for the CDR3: TGTGCCACCGGGATGGGGGCGACCGGGGAGCTGTTTTTT.

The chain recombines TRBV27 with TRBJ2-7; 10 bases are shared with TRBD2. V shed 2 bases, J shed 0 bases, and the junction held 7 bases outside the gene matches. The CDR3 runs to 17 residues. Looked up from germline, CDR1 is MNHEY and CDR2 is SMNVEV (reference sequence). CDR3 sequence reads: CASSLASGGPSSYEQYF. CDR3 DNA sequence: TGTGCCAGCAGTTTAGCTAGCGGGGGTCCAAGCTCCTACGAGCAGTACTTC.

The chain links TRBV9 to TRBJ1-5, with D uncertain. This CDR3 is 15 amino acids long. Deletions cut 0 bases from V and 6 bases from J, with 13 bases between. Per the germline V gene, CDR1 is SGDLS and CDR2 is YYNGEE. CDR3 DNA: TGTGCCAGCAGCGTAGGAGGGTTAGGCGGTCAGCCCCAGCATTTT. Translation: CASSVGGLGGQPQHF.

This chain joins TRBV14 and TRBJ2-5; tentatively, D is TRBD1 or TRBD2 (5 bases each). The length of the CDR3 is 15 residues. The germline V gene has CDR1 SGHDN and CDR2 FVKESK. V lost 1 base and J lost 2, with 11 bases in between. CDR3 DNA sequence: TGTGCCAGCAGCCAAGGTCTGGGACCGCAAGAGACCCAGTACTTC. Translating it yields CASSQGLGPQETQYF. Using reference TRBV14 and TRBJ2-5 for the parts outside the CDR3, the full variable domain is EAGVTQFPSHSVIEKGQTVTLRCDPISGHDNLYWYRRVMGKEIKFLLHFVKESKQDESGMPNNRFLAERTGGTYSTLKVQPAELEDSGVYFCASSQGLGPQETQYFGPGTRLLVL.

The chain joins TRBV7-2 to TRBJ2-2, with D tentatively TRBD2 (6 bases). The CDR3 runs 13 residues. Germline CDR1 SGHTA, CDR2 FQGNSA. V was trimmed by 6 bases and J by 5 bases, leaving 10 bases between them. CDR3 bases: TGTGCCAGCAGGACGGGGGAAACCGGGGAGCTGTTTTTT. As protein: CASRTGETGELFF. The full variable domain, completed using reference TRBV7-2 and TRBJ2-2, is GAGVSQSPSNKVTEKGKDVELRCDPISGHTALYWYRQSLGQGLEFLIYFQGNSAPDKSGLPSDRFSAERTGGSVSTLTIQRTQQEDSAVYLCASRTGETGELFFGEGSRLTVL.

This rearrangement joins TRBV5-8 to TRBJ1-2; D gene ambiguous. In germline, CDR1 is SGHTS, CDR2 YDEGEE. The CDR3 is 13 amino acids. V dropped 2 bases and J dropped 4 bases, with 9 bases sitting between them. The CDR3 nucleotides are TGTGCCAGCAGCTTCGGGCCTTTCTATGGCTACACCTTC. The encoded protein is CASSFGPFYGYTF.

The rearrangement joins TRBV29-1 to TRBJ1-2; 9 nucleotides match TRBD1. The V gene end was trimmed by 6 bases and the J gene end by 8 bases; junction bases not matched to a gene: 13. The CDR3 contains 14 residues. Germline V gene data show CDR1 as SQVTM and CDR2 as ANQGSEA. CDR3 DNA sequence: TGCAGCGTCGAGAAAGGGGGACAGGGTACCGGCTACACCTTC. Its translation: CSVEKGGQGTGYTF.

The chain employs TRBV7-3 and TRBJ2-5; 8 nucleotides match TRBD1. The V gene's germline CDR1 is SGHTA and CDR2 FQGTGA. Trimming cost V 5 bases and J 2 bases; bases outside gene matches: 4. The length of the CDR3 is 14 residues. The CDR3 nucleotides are TGTGCCAGCAGCGCCACAGGGGGTCAAGAGACCCAGTACTTC. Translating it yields CASSATGGQETQYF.

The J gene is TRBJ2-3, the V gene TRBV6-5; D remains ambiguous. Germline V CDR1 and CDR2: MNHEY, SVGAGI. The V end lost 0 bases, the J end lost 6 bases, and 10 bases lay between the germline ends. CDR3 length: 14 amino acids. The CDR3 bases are TGTGCCAGCAGTTACTCGATAGCATGGGATACGCAGTATTTT. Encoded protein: CASSYSIAWDTQYF.

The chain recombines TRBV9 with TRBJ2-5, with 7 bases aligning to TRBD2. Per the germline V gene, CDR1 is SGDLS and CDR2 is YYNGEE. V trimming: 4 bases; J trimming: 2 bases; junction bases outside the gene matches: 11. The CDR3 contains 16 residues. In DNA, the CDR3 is TGTGCCAGCAGCCCGCGGCGGGAGATTCAGCAAGAGACCCAGTACTTC. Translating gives CASSPRREIQQETQYF.

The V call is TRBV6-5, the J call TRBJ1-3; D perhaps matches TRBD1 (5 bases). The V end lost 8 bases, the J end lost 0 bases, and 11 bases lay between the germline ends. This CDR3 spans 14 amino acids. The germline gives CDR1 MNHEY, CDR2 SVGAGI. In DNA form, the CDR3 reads TGTGCCAGCGGGGGATTCGACTCTGGAAACACCATATATTTT. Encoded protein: CASGGFDSGNTIYF.

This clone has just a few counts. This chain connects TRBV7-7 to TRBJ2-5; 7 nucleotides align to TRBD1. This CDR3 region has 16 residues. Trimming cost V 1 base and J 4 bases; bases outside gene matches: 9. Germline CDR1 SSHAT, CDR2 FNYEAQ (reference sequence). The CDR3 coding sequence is TGTGCCAGCAGCTTAGGGACCATGGGACAGACAGAGACCCAGTACTTC. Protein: CASSLGTMGQTETQYF. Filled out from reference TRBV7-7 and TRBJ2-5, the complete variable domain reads GAGVSQSPRYKVTKRGQDVTLRCDPISSHATLYWYQQALGQGPEFLTYFNYEAQPDKSGLPSDRFSAERPEGSISTLTIQRTEQRDSAMYRCASSLGTMGQTETQYFGPGTRLLVL.

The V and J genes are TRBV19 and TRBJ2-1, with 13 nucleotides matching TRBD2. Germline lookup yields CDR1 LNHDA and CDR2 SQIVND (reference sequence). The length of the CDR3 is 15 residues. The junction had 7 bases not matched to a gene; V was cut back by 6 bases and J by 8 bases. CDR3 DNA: TGTGCCAGTAGCCCACTAGCGGGGGGGTTCTATGAGCAGTTCTTC. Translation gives CASSPLAGGFYEQFF.

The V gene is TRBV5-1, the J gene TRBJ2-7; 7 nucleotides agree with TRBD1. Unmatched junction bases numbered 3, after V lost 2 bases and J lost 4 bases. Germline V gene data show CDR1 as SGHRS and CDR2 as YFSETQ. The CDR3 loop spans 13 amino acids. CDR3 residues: CASSLQGHYEQYF. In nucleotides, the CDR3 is TGCGCCAGCAGCTTACAGGGGCATTACGAGCAGTACTTC. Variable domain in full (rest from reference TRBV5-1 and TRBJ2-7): KAGVTQTPRYLIKTRGQQVTLSCSPISGHRSVSWYQQTPGQGLQFLFEYFSETQRNKGNFPGRFSGRQFSNSRSEMNVSTLELGDSALYLCASSLQGHYEQYFGPGTRLTVT.

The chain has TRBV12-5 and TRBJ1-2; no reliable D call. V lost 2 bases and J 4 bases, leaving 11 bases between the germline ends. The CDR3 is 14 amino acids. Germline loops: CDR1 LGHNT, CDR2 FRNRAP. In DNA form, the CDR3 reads TGTGCTAGTGGTTTGAACGCGGTCAGCTATGGCTACACCTTC. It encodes CASGLNAVSYGYTF.

The CDR3 region is CATSDNSGSTDTQYF. The CDR3 DNA sequence: TGTGCCACCAGTGATAATAGCGGGAGCACAGATACGCAGTATTTT. The genes are TRBV24-1 and TRBJ2-3; TRBD2 matches at 7 bases. The CDR3 runs to 15 residues. Germline CDR1 is KGHDR and CDR2 is SFDVKD. V lost 3 bases and J lost 0; bases outside the gene matches: 2.

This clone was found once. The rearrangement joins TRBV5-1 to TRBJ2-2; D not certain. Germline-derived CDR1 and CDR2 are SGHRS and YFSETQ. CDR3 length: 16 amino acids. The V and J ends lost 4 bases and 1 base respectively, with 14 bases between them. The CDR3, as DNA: TGCGCCAGCAGCCCGTGGCTGCAGAAGAACACCGGGGAGCTGTTTTTT. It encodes CASSPWLQKNTGELFF.

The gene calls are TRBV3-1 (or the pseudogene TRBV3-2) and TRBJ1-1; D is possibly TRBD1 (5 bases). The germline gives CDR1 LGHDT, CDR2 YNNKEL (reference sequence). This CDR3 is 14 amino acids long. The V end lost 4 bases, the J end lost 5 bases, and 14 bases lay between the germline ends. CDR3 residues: CASSPLGGRTEAFF. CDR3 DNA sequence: TGTGCCAGCAGCCCCCTGGGGGGTAGGACTGAAGCTTTCTTT.

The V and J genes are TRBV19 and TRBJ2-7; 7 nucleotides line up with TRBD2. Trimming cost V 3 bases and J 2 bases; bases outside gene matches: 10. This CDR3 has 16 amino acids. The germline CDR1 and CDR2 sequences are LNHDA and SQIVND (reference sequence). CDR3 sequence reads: CASSINPASGTYEQYF. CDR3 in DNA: TGTGCCAGTAGTATTAACCCGGCTAGCGGCACCTACGAGCAGTACTTC.

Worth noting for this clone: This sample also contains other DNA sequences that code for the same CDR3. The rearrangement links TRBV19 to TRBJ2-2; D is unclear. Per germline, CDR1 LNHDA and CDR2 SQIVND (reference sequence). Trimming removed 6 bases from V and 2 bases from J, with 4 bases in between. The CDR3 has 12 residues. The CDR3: CASSGNTGELFF. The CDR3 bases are TGTGCCAGTAGCGGCAACACCGGGGAGCTGTTTTTT.

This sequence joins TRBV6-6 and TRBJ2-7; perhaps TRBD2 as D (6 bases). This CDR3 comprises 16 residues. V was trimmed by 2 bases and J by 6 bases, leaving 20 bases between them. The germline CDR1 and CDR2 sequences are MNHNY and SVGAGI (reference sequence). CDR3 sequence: CASSYLKTRTEGEQYV. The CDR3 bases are TGTGCCAGCAGTTACCTAAAGACTAGAACGGAAGGCGAGCAGTACGTC.